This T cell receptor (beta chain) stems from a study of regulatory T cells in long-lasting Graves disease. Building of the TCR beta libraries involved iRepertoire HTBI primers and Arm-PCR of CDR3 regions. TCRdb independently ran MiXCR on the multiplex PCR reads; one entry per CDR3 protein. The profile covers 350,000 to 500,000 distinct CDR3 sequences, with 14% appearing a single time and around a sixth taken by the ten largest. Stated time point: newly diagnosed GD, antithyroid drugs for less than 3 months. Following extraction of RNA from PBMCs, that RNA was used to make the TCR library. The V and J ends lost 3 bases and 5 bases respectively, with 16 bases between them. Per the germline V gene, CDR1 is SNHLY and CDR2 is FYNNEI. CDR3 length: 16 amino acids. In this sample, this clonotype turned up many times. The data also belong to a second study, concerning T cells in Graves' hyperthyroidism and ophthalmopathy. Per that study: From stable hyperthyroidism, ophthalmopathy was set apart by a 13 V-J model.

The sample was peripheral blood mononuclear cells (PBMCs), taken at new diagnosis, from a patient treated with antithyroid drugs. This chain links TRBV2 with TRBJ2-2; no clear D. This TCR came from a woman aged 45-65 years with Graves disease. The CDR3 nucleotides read TGTGCCAGCAGTGAGGAGACTGTGACTCGGACCGGGGAGCTGTTTTTT. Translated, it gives CASSEETVTRTGELFF.